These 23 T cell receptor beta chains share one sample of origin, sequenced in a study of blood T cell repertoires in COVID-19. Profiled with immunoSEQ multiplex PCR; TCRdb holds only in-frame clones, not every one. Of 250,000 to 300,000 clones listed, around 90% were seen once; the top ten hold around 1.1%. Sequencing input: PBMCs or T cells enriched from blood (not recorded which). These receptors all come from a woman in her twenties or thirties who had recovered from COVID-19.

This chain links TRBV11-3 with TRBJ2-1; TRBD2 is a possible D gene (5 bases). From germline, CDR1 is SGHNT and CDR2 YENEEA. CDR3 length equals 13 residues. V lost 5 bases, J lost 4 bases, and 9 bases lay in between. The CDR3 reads CASSLRGYNEQFF. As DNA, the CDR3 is TGTGCCAGCAGCCTACGGGGTTACAATGAGCAGTTCTTC.

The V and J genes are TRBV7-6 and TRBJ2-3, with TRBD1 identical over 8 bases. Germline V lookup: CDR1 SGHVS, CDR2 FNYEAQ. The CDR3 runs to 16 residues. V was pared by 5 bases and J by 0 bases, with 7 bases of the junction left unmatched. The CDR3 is CASSPSGGLSTDTQYF. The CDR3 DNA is TGTGCCAGCAGCCCTTCAGGGGGCCTTAGCACAGATACGCAGTATTTT. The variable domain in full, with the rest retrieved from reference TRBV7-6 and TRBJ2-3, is GAGVSQSPRYKVTKRGQDVALRCDPISGHVSLYWYRQALGQGPEFLTYFNYEAQQDKSGLPNDRFSAERPEGSISTLTIQRTEQRDSAMYRCASSPSGGLSTDTQYFGPGTRLTVL.

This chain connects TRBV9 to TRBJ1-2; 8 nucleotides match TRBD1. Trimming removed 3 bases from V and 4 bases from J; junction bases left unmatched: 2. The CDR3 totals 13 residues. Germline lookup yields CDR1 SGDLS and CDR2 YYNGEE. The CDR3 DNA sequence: TGTGCCAGCAGCGCCGGGACAGGCTATGGCTACACCTTC. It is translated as CASSAGTGYGYTF.

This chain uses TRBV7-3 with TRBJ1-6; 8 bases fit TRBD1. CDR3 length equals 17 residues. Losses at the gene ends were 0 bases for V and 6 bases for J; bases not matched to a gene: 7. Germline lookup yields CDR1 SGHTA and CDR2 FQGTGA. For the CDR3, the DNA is TGTGCCAGCAGCTTAACCTCCCGGGGACAGGCTAATTCACCCCTCCACTTT. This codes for CASSLTSRGQANSPLHF.

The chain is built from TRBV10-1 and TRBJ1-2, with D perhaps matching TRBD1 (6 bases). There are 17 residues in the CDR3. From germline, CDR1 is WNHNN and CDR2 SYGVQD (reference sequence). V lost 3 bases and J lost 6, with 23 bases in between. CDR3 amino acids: CASSDEGTRVRVDGYTF. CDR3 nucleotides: TGCGCCAGCAGTGATGAGGGGACAAGGGTTCGGGTGGATGGCTACACCTTC.

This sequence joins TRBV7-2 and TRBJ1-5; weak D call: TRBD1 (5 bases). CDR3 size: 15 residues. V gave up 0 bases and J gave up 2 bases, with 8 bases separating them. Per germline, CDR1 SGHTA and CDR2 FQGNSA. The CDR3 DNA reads TGTGCCAGCAGCTTAGCTTCGGGGGGCAATCAGCCCCAGCATTTT. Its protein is CASSLASGGNQPQHF.

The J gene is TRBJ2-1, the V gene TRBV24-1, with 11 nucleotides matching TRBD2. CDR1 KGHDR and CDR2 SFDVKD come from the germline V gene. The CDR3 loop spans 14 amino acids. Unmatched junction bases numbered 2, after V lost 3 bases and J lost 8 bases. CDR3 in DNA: TGTGCCACCAGTGATACTAGCGGGAGCTATGAGCAGTTCTTC. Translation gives CATSDTSGSYEQFF.

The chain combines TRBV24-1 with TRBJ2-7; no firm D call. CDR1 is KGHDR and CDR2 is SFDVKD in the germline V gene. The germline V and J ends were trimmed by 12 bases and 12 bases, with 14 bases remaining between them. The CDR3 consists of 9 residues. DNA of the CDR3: TGTGCCCCCTCTAGGCCGGTGTACTTC. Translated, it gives CAPSRPVYF.

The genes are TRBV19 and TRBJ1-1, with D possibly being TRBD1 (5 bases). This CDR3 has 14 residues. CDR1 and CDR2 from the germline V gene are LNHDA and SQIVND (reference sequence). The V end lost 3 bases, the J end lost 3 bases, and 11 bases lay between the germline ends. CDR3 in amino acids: CASSMYAGDTEAFF. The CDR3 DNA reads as TGTGCCAGTAGTATGTATGCGGGGGACACTGAAGCTTTCTTT.

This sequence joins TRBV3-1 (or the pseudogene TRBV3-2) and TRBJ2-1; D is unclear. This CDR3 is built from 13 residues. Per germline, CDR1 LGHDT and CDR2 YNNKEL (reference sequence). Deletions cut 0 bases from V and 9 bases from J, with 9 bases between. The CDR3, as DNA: TGTGCCAGCAGCCAAGATCCGCGTGCTGAGCAGTTCTTC. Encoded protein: CASSQDPRAEQFF.

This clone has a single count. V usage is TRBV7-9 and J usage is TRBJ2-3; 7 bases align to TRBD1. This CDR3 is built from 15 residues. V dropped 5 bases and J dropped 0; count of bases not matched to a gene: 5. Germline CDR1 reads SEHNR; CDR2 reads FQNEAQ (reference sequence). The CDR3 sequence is CASSEQGLSTDTQYF. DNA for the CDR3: TGTGCCAGCAGCGAACAGGGGTTGAGCACAGATACGCAGTATTTT.

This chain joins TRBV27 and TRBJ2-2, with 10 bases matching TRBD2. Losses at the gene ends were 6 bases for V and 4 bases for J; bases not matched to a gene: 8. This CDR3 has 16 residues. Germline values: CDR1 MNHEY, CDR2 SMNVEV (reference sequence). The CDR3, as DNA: TGTGCCAGCAGAACTCTCTTAGCGGGAGGCACCGGGGAGCTGTTTTTT. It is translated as CASRTLLAGGTGELFF.

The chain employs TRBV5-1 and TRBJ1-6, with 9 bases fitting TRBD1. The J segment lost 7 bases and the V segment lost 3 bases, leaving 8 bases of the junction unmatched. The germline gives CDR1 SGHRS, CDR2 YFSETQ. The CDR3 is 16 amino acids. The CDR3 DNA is TGCGCCAGCAGCTCCCTGGGACAGGGAGGCAATTCACCCCTCCACTTT. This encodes CASSSLGQGGNSPLHF.

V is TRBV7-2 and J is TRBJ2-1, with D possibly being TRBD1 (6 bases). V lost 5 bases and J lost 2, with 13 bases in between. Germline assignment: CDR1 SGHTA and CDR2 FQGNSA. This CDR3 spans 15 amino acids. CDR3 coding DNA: TGTGCCAGCAGCACAGACAGGAGAACCTACAATGAGCAGTTCTTC. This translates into CASSTDRRTYNEQFF.

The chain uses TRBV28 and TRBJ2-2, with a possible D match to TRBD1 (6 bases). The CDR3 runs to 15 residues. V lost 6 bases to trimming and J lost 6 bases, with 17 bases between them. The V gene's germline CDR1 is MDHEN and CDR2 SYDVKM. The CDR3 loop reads CASRGAIGGSGELFF. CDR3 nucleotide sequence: TGTGCCAGCAGGGGGGCGATCGGAGGTTCCGGGGAGCTGTTTTTT. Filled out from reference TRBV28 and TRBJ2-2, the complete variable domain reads DVKVTQSSRYLVKRTGEKVFLECVQDMDHENMFWYRQDPGLGLRLIYFSYDVKMKEKGDIPEGYSVSREKKERFSLILESASTNQTSMYLCASRGAIGGSGELFFGEGSRLTVL.

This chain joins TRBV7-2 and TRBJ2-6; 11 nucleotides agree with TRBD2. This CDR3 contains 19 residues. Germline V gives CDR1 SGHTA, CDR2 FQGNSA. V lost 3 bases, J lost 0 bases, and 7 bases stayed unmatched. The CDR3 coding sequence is TGTGCCAGCAGCTTTATACTAGCGGGAGCCAACTCTGGGGCCAACGTCCTGACTTTC. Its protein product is CASSFILAGANSGANVLTF.

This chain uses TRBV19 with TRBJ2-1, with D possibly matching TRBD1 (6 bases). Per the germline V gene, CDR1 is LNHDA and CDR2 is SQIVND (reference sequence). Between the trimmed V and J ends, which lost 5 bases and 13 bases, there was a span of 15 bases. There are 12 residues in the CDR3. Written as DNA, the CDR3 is TGTGCCAGTAGTCCACAGGGTAGTGCCCAGTTCTTC. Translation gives CASSPQGSAQFF. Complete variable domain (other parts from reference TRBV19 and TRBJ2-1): DGGITQSPKYLFRKEGQNVTLSCEQNLNHDAMYWYRQDPGQGLRLIYYSQIVNDFQKGDIAEGYSVSREKKESFPLTVTSAQKNPTAFYLCASSPQGSAQFFGPGTRLTVL.

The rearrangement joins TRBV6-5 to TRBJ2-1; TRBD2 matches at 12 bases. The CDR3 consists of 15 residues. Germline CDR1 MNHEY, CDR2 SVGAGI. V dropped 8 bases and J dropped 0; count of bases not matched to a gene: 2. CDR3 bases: TGTGCCAGCGGGACTAGCGGGCACTCCTACAATGAGCAGTTCTTC. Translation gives CASGTSGHSYNEQFF.

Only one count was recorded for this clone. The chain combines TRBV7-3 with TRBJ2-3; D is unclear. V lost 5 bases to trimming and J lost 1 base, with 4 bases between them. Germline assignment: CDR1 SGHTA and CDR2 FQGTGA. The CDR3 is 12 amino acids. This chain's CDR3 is CASSHGTDTQYF. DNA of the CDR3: TGTGCCAGCAGCCATGGCACAGATACGCAGTATTTT.

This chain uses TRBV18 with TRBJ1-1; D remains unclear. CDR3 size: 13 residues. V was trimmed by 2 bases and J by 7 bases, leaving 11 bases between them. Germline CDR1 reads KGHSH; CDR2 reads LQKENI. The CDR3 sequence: CASSPEGGGEAFF. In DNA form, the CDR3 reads TGTGCCAGCTCACCAGAGGGAGGCGGTGAAGCTTTCTTT.

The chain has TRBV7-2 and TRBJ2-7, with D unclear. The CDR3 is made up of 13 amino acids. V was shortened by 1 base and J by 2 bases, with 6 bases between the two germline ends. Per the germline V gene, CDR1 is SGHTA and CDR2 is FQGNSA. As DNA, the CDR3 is TGTGCCAGCAGCTTAGTTCCAGCCTACGAGCAGTACTTC. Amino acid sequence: CASSLVPAYEQYF.

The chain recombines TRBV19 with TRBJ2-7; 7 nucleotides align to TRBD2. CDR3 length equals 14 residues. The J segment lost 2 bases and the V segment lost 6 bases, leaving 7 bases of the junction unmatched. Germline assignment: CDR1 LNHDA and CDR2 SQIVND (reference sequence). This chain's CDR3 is CASSLTSAAYEQYF. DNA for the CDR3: TGTGCCAGTAGCCTTACTAGCGCCGCCTACGAGCAGTACTTC.

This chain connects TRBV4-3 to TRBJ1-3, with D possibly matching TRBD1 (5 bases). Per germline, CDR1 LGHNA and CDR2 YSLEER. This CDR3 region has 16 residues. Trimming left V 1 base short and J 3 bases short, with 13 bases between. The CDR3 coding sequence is TGCGCCAGCAGCCAAGGGCAGACAGAAATTGGAAACACCATATATTTT. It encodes CASSQGQTEIGNTIYF.